Following are 29 T cell receptor beta chains from one sample sequenced in a study of blood T cell repertoires in COVID-19. The assay was immunoSEQ multiplex PCR, and TCRdb's table has in-frame clones only and misses some. The table includes a few hundred thousand clones, about four fifths detected once. Sequencing input: peripheral blood. The receptors come from a man aged 25 to 40 who had recovered from COVID-19.

The V gene is TRBV28, the J gene TRBJ2-3, with 13 bases matching TRBD2. The CDR3 extends over 15 amino acids. Trimming removed 5 bases from V and 4 bases from J; junction bases left unmatched: 3. In germline, CDR1 is MDHEN, CDR2 SYDVKM. This CDR3 reads CASSRLAGGPDTQYF. In nucleotides, the CDR3 is TGTGCCAGCAGTCGACTAGCGGGGGGTCCAGATACGCAGTATTTT.

The rearrangement joins TRBV6-5 to TRBJ2-2; 8 positions agree with TRBD1. The V gene's germline CDR1 is MNHEY and CDR2 SVGAGI. The CDR3 totals 16 residues. With 2 bases clipped from V and 7 bases from J, the junction kept 9 bases outside the gene matches. The CDR3 loop reads CASSYPRQGAVGELFF. The DNA for the CDR3 is TGTGCCAGCAGTTACCCCCGTCAGGGGGCAGTCGGGGAGCTGTTTTTT.

The chain employs TRBV28 and TRBJ2-1; 11 positions match TRBD2. Germline values: CDR1 MDHEN, CDR2 SYDVKM. This CDR3 has 16 amino acids. The trim removed 4 bases at V and 2 bases at J, leaving 4 bases unmatched. The CDR3 loop reads CASSSLSGGAYNEQFF. Written as DNA, the CDR3 is TGTGCCAGCAGTTCACTTAGCGGGGGGGCCTACAATGAGCAGTTCTTC.

This clone was found a few times. The rearrangement joins TRBV2 to TRBJ1-5; D is unresolved. CDR1 and CDR2 (germline): SNHLY, FYNNEI. This CDR3 contains 14 residues. V shed 2 bases and J shed 5 bases, with 10 bases lying between them. This CDR3 is CASSERSGDQPQHF. DNA of the CDR3: TGTGCCAGCAGTGAAAGGTCCGGAGATCAGCCCCAGCATTTT. Drawing the rest from reference TRBV2 and TRBJ1-5, the complete variable domain is EPEVTQTPSHQVTQMGQEVILRCVPISNHLYFYWYRQILGQKVEFLVSFYNNEISEKSEIFDDQFSVERPDGSNFTLKIRSTKLEDSAMYFCASSERSGDQPQHFGDGTRLSIL.

The J gene is TRBJ1-3, the V gene TRBV7-8, with a tentative D call TRBD1 (5 bases). The CDR3 length is 18 residues. The germline CDR1 and CDR2 sequences are SGHVS and FQNEAQ. V lost 5 bases to trimming and J lost 0 bases, with 20 bases between them. The CDR3: CASSQLQVNLSSGNTIYF. CDR3 DNA: TGTGCCAGCAGCCAATTACAGGTAAATCTAAGCTCTGGAAACACCATATATTTT.

The V call is TRBV7-9, the J call TRBJ1-2, with D possibly being TRBD1 (6 bases). Trimming removed 0 bases at V and 6 bases at J, with 11 bases between. Germline assignment: CDR1 SEHNR and CDR2 FQNEAQ (reference sequence). This CDR3 has 14 residues. The DNA of the CDR3 is TGTGCCAGCAGCTTAGCGGCAGGGGATGATGGCTACACCTTC. This gives the protein CASSLAAGDDGYTF.

This chain joins TRBV5-1 and TRBJ2-2; D is ambiguous. The germline V gene encodes CDR1 SGHRS and CDR2 YFSETQ. The V and J ends lost 0 bases and 7 bases respectively, with 10 bases between them. The CDR3 totals 14 residues. This CDR3 reads CASSLGSEGGELFF. In DNA, the CDR3 is TGCGCCAGCAGCTTGGGCAGCGAAGGCGGGGAGCTGTTTTTT.

V is TRBV7-2 and J is TRBJ1-1, with D perhaps matching TRBD1 (6 bases). Germline V CDR1 and CDR2: SGHTA, FQGNSA. This CDR3 comprises 14 residues. V was cut by 3 bases and J by 11 bases, with 19 bases left in between. The CDR3 DNA sequence: TGTGCCAGCAGCTTTCCACAGGGATTTGTAGACGCTTTCTTT. It translates to CASSFPQGFVDAFF.

DNA for the CDR3: TGTGCCAGCAGCTTAACTGGACAGGGAGTTTCCGAGCAGTACTTC. It encodes CASSLTGQGVSEQYF. The chain links TRBV7-3 to TRBJ2-7; 8 bases align to TRBD1. The V gene end was trimmed by 0 bases and the J gene end by 6 bases; junction bases not matched to a gene: 7. The length of the CDR3 is 15 residues. Germline V gene lookup returns CDR1 SGHTA and CDR2 FQGTGA.

The rearrangement links TRBV7-3 to TRBJ2-6; D is possibly TRBD1 (6 bases). CDR3 length equals 16 residues. The ends were cut back, 2 bases at V and 0 bases at J, with 8 bases in the middle. Germline V lookup: CDR1 SGHTA, CDR2 FQGTGA. CDR3 residues: CASSLPTGSGANVLTF. The DNA of the CDR3 is TGTGCCAGCAGCTTACCGACAGGCTCTGGGGCCAACGTCCTGACTTTC. Full variable domain (remainder filled in from reference TRBV7-3 and TRBJ2-6): GAGVSQTPSNKVTEKGKYVELRCDPISGHTALYWYRQSLGQGPEFLIYFQGTGAADDSGLPNDRFFAVRPEGSVSTLKIQRTERGDSAVYLCASSLPTGSGANVLTFGAGSRLTVL.

The gene calls are TRBV5-8 and TRBJ2-7, with D tentatively TRBD1 (5 bases). The CDR3 contains 13 residues. The germline gives CDR1 SGHTS, CDR2 YDEGEE. The V and J ends lost 4 bases and 5 bases respectively, with 13 bases between them. The CDR3 spells CASSRSRVDEQYF. CDR3 in DNA: TGTGCCAGCAGCCGAAGCAGGGTCGACGAGCAGTACTTC.

V is TRBV2 and J is TRBJ1-2; unclear D gene. Trimming stripped 7 bases from V and 2 bases from J, with 14 bases between. The V gene's germline CDR1 is SNHLY and CDR2 FYNNEI. The CDR3 sequence is 14 residues long. The CDR3 region has the DNA TGTGCCAGCAAGGAAGGCTCGAGGAACTATGGCTACACCTTC. Its translation is CASKEGSRNYGYTF.

The chain is built from TRBV7-2 and TRBJ2-1; no clear D gene. The CDR3 is 13 amino acids. Trimming shortened V by 1 base and J by 8 bases, and 9 bases separated the two germline ends. Germline V CDR1 and CDR2: SGHTA, FQGNSA. The CDR3 loop reads CASSLVPPDEQFF. The CDR3, as DNA: TGTGCCAGCAGCTTAGTCCCCCCGGATGAGCAGTTCTTC.

The sample holds one count of this clone. The chain links TRBV5-1 to TRBJ2-7, with D perhaps matching TRBD1 (6 bases). CDR1 is SGHRS, CDR2 YFSETQ, per germline. V lost 0 bases and J 2 bases, leaving 9 bases between the germline ends. The CDR3 covers 14 residues. DNA for the CDR3: TGCGCCAGCAGCTTGGGACAGGAGACCTACGAGCAGTACTTC. Translating it yields CASSLGQETYEQYF.

The rearrangement joins TRBV2 to TRBJ1-1, with a tentative D call TRBD1 (6 bases). CDR3 size: 11 residues. The germline gives CDR1 SNHLY, CDR2 FYNNEI. Trimming took off 9 bases at V and 3 bases at J, with 8 bases between the two ends. CDR3 coding DNA: TGTGCCAGTACAGGGCACACTGAAGCTTTCTTT. It encodes CASTGHTEAFF.

This rearrangement joins TRBV7-3 to TRBJ2-1, with 11 bases lining up with TRBD2. Germline V gene lookup returns CDR1 SGHTA and CDR2 FQGTGA. The CDR3 is 16 residues long. The V gene end was trimmed by 4 bases and the J gene end by 6 bases; junction bases not matched to a gene: 8. The CDR3 reads CASSSSRLAGGNEQFF. The DNA for the CDR3 is TGTGCCAGCAGCTCCAGTAGGCTAGCGGGGGGCAATGAGCAGTTCTTC.

The rearrangement joins TRBV7-2 to TRBJ2-7, with 7 bases aligning to TRBD1. Germline CDR1 and CDR2: SGHTA and FQGNSA. V dropped 5 bases and J dropped 1; count of bases not matched to a gene: 5. This CDR3 contains 14 residues. This chain's CDR3 is CASSPGTVSYEQYF. CDR3 nucleotides: TGTGCCAGCAGCCCGGGGACAGTTTCCTACGAGCAGTACTTC.

This sequence joins TRBV6-5 and TRBJ1-5, with 7 nucleotides matching TRBD1. The CDR3 length is 15 residues. The V segment lost 6 bases and the J segment 1 base; nucleotides outside the gene matches: 6. Germline-derived CDR1 and CDR2 are MNHEY and SVGAGI. The CDR3 DNA is TGTGCCAGCAGCGCGACAGGGAAAAGCAATCAGCCCCAGCATTTT. Translated: CASSATGKSNQPQHF.

The chain carries TRBV18 and TRBJ2-1; 7 bases fit TRBD1. Trimming took 6 bases from V and 3 from J; bases not matched to a gene: 8. Germline CDR1 reads KGHSH; CDR2 reads LQKENI. The CDR3 totals 15 residues. This CDR3 reads CASSPGQVFYNEQFF. The CDR3 DNA reads TGTGCCAGCTCCCCCGGACAGGTCTTCTACAATGAGCAGTTCTTC.

This rearrangement joins TRBV3-1 (or the pseudogene TRBV3-2) to TRBJ2-2; D is unresolved. The germline V gene has CDR1 LGHDT and CDR2 YNNKEL (reference sequence). The CDR3 loop spans 17 amino acids. V gave up 3 bases and J gave up 2 bases, with 16 bases separating them. CDR3 amino acids: CASSQVPLNQNTGELFF. In nucleotides, the CDR3 is TGTGCCAGCAGCCAGGTACCCCTAAACCAAAACACCGGGGAGCTGTTTTTT.

This chain uses TRBV21-1 with TRBJ2-7; TRBD1 is the table's D call and was not checked against the DNA. TRBV21-1 is a pseudogene locus. The CDR3 is 19 residues long. CDR3 sequence (DNA): TGTGCCAGCAGCCCCAATCGAACCCCGTTTGGACAGAGGACCTACGAGCAGTACGTC. Its protein is CASSPNRTPFGQRTYEQYV.

The CDR3 nucleotides are TGTGCCAGCAGCGTTAACCCACAGGGGTCCCACGAGCAGTACTTC. Protein sequence: CASSVNPQGSHEQYF. This chain links TRBV9 with TRBJ2-7, with 7 bases that match TRBD1. The CDR3 sequence is 15 residues long. Germline CDR1 reads SGDLS; CDR2 reads YYNGEE. Losses at the gene ends were 2 bases for V and 5 bases for J; bases not matched to a gene: 10.

V is TRBV7-3 and J is TRBJ2-1, with 10 bases fitting TRBD2. Germline V CDR1 and CDR2: SGHTA, FQGTGA. V trimming: 0 bases; J trimming: 10 bases; junction bases outside the gene matches: 9. The CDR3 is 16 residues long. The CDR3 sequence is CASSLTSGGASAEQFF. CDR3 nucleotides: TGTGCCAGCAGCTTAACGAGCGGGGGGGCCTCGGCGGAGCAGTTCTTC.

This clone was recorded a few times. This chain uses TRBV19 with TRBJ2-2; 11 bases are shared with TRBD1. The CDR3 totals 18 residues. Germline lookup yields CDR1 LNHDA and CDR2 SQIVND (reference sequence). After removal of 10 bases from V and 0 bases from J, the junction contained 13 bases not matched to a gene. In DNA, the CDR3 is TGTGCCACTGAACTCCCGGGACAGGGGGACCCGAACACCGGGGAGCTGTTTTTT. Amino acids: CATELPGQGDPNTGELFF.

This clone was seen once. The chain couples TRBV7-3 to TRBJ2-1; D remains unclear. V lost 5 bases and J lost 8, with 13 bases in between. Germline values: CDR1 SGHTA, CDR2 FQGTGA. The CDR3 runs 13 residues. CDR3 residues: CASSPSGYYEQFF. The CDR3 nucleotides are TGTGCCAGCAGCCCCTCGGGTTATTATGAGCAGTTCTTC.

The chain joins TRBV7-2 to TRBJ1-2, with 8 bases that match TRBD1. This CDR3 is built from 14 residues. Germline V gene sequence: CDR1 SGHTA, CDR2 FQGNSA. With V trimmed by 5 bases and J by 3 bases, 5 bases remained unmatched. Here the CDR3 DNA reads TGTGCCAGCAGCCCCGGGACAGGCGACTATGGCTACACCTTC. Translated: CASSPGTGDYGYTF.

This sequence joins TRBV5-1 and TRBJ1-2, with D uncertain. The CDR3 has 13 residues. The V end was cut by 4 bases, the J end by 7 bases, with 14 bases between. The V gene's germline CDR1 is SGHRS and CDR2 YFSETQ. The CDR3 sequence: CASSVDPESGYTF. As DNA, the CDR3 is TGCGCCAGCAGCGTGGACCCCGAGTCTGGCTACACCTTC.

This chain connects TRBV7-9 to TRBJ1-2; tentatively, D is TRBD1 (5 bases). Trimming pared 5 bases from V and 2 bases from J, leaving 24 bases between. The CDR3 sequence is 18 residues long. Germline assignment: CDR1 SEHNR and CDR2 FQNEAQ (reference sequence). The CDR3 sequence: CASSPVGRGRFKNYGYTF. The CDR3 DNA is TGTGCCAGCAGCCCAGTAGGTAGGGGAAGATTCAAAAACTATGGCTACACCTTC.

This chain links TRBV7-8 with TRBJ2-3; D is possibly TRBD2 (6 bases). The length of the CDR3 is 17 residues. Per the germline V gene, CDR1 is SGHVS and CDR2 is FQNEAQ. V gave up 5 bases and J gave up 2 bases, with 20 bases separating them. DNA of the CDR3: TGTGCCAGCAGCCCTAGGACGGCGGGGTCGATCACAGATACGCAGTATTTT. This translates into CASSPRTAGSITDTQYF.